This T cell receptor (beta chain) was profiled in a study of vaccination effects on CD4 cells after COVID-19. Study-level points and caveats: No early post-infection timepoints were available in the study, which also included few convalescent patients.

TCRdb's table, derived via immunoSEQ multiplex PCR, lists solely in-frame clones and lacks some. The table shows roughly 45,000 clones, with around 76% occurring only once. Prior to sequencing, the ViraFEST assay stimulated PBMC with viral peptide pools, which expanded the antigen-specific CD4+ T cells. Having been cultured for less than 13 days, the cells underwent CD4+ T cell isolation. Vaccine recipients, nucleocapsid antibody negative, had no prior SARS-CoV-2 infection. The culture medium for over 1.5 million PBMC per well included 9.5 to 10 IU/ml IL-2 and 8.5 to 10 ug/ml peptides. Half the medium was replaced with IL-2 medium on days 3 and 7. Trimming removed 6 bases from V and 4 bases from J; junction bases left unmatched: 12. CDR3 length: 15 residues. The germline V gene has CDR1 LNHDA and CDR2 SQIVND (reference sequence). Note on this clone: Its antigen is not identified.

Here the sequenced sample was CD4+ T cells from PBMCs cultured with SARS-CoV-2 spike peptides, taken before COVID-19 vaccination. The sequence came from a human donor who received a COVID-19 vaccine. The chain carries TRBV19 and TRBJ2-7, with 7 positions matching TRBD1. CDR3 loop: CASSTDRDSAYEQYV. Here the CDR3 DNA reads TGTGCCAGTAGCACTGACCGGGACAGCGCTTACGAGCAGTACGTC.